This entry is about one TCR beta chain. Its antigen has not been determined. It has no much larger one-base neighbor in the sample; base qualities were not kept. V loses 3 bases, J loses 5 bases, and the germline ends lie 19 bases apart. The CDR3 runs 16 amino acids, cysteine and phenylalanine included. Only the CDR3 region is kept as DNA, spanning 48 bases read in frame from base 1. The germline V gene provides CDR1 SGHTA and CDR2 FQGTGA. The immunoSEQ Assay, a bias-controlled multiplex PCR, was used to amplify TCRbeta CDR3 regions from genomic DNA. Under the source paper's analysis protocol: Within the assay, amplification of reference gene primers was used to estimate how many nucleated cells each sample contained. To quantify the absolute abundance of each unique TCRbeta CDR3 rearrangement, sequence reads were collapsed and filtered. Productive Simpson clonality was computed per sample as the square root of Simpson's diversity index over productive rearrangements. The source is immuneACCESS, and TCRdb retained only in-frame sequences with V and J called. Part of the clones is not carried over; for the studies checked, unresolved V genes explain less than half of this, and the remainder is unexplained. Clone size and the V and J calls come from that table; the DNA yielded D and trimming. The sample table shows 250,000 to 350,000 clones, and 85% to 90% are seen once. Of the sample, 3.5% to 4.5% falls within the top ten clones.

The sample is drawn from a study of blood T cell repertoires in COVID-19 (dated by TCRdb to the early 2020s). Study-level background: Collaborator samples came from the United States, Italy and Spain and covered acute and convalescent phases of COVID-19. The material from the prospective study consisted of cDNA or gDNA derived from T cells, B-cell-depleted T cells, or PBMCs. Where available, HLA class I and class II types were taken from metadata supplied by the sample provider and were not determined by assay-based typing. Subjects who had been exposed to COVID-19, were actively infected with it, or had recovered from it provided the deeply sampled blood TCRbeta repertoires that made up the dataset. The samples were drawn from the first 160 participants of the ongoing ImmuneRACE study and from more than 1,000 subjects provided by 6 global collaborators. The repertoires were released in a freely available public database intended as a resource for research on the immune response to SARS-CoV-2. The sample metadata nearly always contained a de-identified subject ID, COVID-19 status, age in years and sex.

Enrolling through a virtual design, the prospective study's participants ranged in age from roughly 18 to 89 years and lived across roughly 24 United States geographic areas. In the prospective study, cohorts were assigned on the basis of participant-reported clinical history obtained from a screening survey and a study questionnaire. Each participant in the prospective study had whole blood, serum and a nasopharyngeal or oropharyngeal swab collected by mobile phlebotomists. Participants in the prospective study had the option to provide additional blood draws and questionnaires over an approximately 2-month period. Prospective study blood samples were shipped either frozen or at room temperature before DNA extraction. Overall study results and their limits: How much clinical and demographic metadata was included differed by source and by participant, and the metadata was provided uncurated.

This sequence was found in a woman aged 18 to 35 with acute COVID-19. Sequencing input: PBMCs or T cells enriched from blood (not recorded which). The V and J segments used are TRBV7-3 and TRBJ1-2; there is no confident call for the D gene. The CDR3 amino acid sequence is: CASSLSLTGDLYGYTF. The DNA sequence is TGTGCCAGCAGCTTGAGCCTTACCGGAGATTTATATGGCTACACCTTC.